This TCR beta chain was profiled in a study of cytomegalovirus exposure and HLA in healthy donors. Germline CDR1 KGHSH, CDR2 LQKENI. Trimming took 2 bases from V and 0 from J, leaving 8 bases between them. This CDR3 has 16 residues. The PCR contained 60 Vbeta and 13 Jbeta primers. The protocol was immunoSEQ multiplex PCR, while the TCRdb copy is restricted to in-frame clones and leaves out a portion. The repertoire holds approximately 180,000 clones, with around 84% as singletons. The clonotype was recovered from a woman in her late teens or twenties in good health and CMV-seronegative. The chain uses TRBV18 and TRBJ2-6; D gene ambiguous. The sample comprised PBMCs. The DNA for the CDR3 is TGTGCCAGCTCACCATCGTTCGGCTCTGGGGCCAACGTCCTGACTTTC. Its protein is CASSPSFGSGANVLTF.